Each of the 20 T cell receptor beta chains below was sequenced from the same sample in a study of CD8 T cells in Susac syndrome. With random hexamers, roughly 0.45 to 1 ug RNA was reverse transcribed. From the immunoSEQ multiplex PCR reads, TCRdb called clonotypes with MiXCR, one entry per CDR3 protein. The repertoire includes 150,000 to 250,000 distinct CDR3 sequences, roughly 95% of them detected once, and 0.085% to 0.095% sits in the top ten. Sequencing was carried out using CD4+ T cells from PBMCs. These receptors were taken from a human donor with multiple sclerosis.

This clonotype showed up just once. The gene calls are TRBV5-1 and TRBJ2-7; tentatively, D is TRBD1 (7 bases). Trimming shortened V by 8 bases and J by 3 bases, and 18 bases separated the two germline ends. CDR3 length: 14 amino acids. CDR1 and CDR2 (germline): SGHRS, YFSETQ. The CDR3 sequence: CASSGGTAIYEQYF. CDR3 nucleotides: TGCGCCAGTTCCGGCGGGACAGCGATCTACGAGCAGTACTTC.

The J gene is TRBJ2-1, the V gene TRBV25-1; 9 positions agree with TRBD2. The junction had 4 bases not matched to a gene; V was cut back by 1 base and J by 6 bases. The germline CDR1 and CDR2 sequences are MGHDK and SYGVNS. The CDR3 is 15 amino acids. CDR3 residues: CASSEFRTSVNEQFF. The CDR3 DNA reads as TGTGCCAGCAGTGAATTTCGGACTAGCGTCAATGAGCAGTTCTTC.

V and J are TRBV5-1 and TRBJ1-1, with 7 bases fitting TRBD1. Germline V lookup: CDR1 SGHRS, CDR2 YFSETQ. This CDR3 spans 14 amino acids. V gave up 4 bases and J gave up 1 base; unmatched junction bases: 4. In nucleotides, the CDR3 is TGCGCCAGCAGCCGAGACAGGGCGAACACTGAAGCTTTCTTT. Translating gives CASSRDRANTEAFF.

The rearrangement joins TRBV6-2 or TRBV6-3 to TRBJ2-2; 10 bases are shared with TRBD2. The CDR3 is made up of 15 amino acids. After removal of 2 bases from V and 7 bases from J, the junction contained 4 bases not matched to a gene. Germline V gives CDR1 MNHEY, CDR2 SVGEGT. The CDR3 coding sequence is TGTGCCAGCAGTTACCTGGGACTAGCGAGCGGGGAGCTGTTTTTT. Encoded protein: CASSYLGLASGELFF.

This clonotype was recorded once. The V call is TRBV19, the J call TRBJ2-5, with D unresolved. The CDR3 length is 13 residues. Trimming pared 5 bases from V and 2 bases from J, leaving 9 bases between. Looked up from germline, CDR1 is LNHDA and CDR2 is SQIVND (reference sequence). CDR3 residues: CASSSTIQETQYF. The CDR3 DNA reads TGTGCCAGTAGTTCAACGATACAAGAGACCCAGTACTTC.

The chain recombines TRBV10-3 with TRBJ2-5; 10 bases line up with TRBD1. This CDR3 contains 15 residues. Germline CDR1 reads ENHRY; CDR2 reads SYGVKD. The junction had 9 bases not matched to a gene; V was cut back by 6 bases and J by 5 bases. CDR3 sequence: CAISGTGERSETQYF. For the CDR3, the DNA is TGTGCCATCAGCGGGACAGGGGAAAGGTCCGAGACCCAGTACTTC.

V gene TRBV27 combines with J gene TRBJ2-2; D uncertain. The CDR3 has 16 residues. Per germline, CDR1 MNHEY and CDR2 SMNVEV (reference sequence). V was cut by 2 bases and J by 6 bases, with 16 bases left in between. The CDR3 region has the DNA TGTGCCAGCAGTTTAGCTCTAGGATCTTCCCCCGGGGAGCTGTTTTTT. Its translation is CASSLALGSSPGELFF.

The chain has TRBV29-1 and TRBJ1-4; D is perhaps TRBD1 (6 bases). V shed 5 bases and J shed 5 bases, with 15 bases lying between them. The germline gives CDR1 SQVTM, CDR2 ANQGSEA. The CDR3 extends over 14 amino acids. Here the CDR3 DNA reads TGCAGCGTTAGACAGGCTAACGGGAATGAAAAACTGTTTTTT. As protein: CSVRQANGNEKLFF.

V gene TRBV11-2 combines with J gene TRBJ1-5; TRBD1 matches 9 bases. V shed 4 bases and J 5 bases; nucleotides not matched to a gene: 6. CDR1 is SGHAT and CDR2 is FQNNGV in the germline V gene. The CDR3 length is 15 residues. CDR3 in amino acids: CASSWGTGGDQPQHF. The CDR3 bases are TGTGCCAGCAGCTGGGGCACAGGGGGCGATCAGCCCCAGCATTTT.

The gene calls are TRBV29-1 and TRBJ2-5; 9 nucleotides match TRBD2. J was trimmed by 5 bases and V by 7 bases; bases with no gene match: 11. The CDR3 contains 14 residues. In germline, CDR1 is SQVTM, CDR2 ANQGSEA. CDR3 amino acids: CSGGHSGSSETQYF. In DNA, the CDR3 is TGCAGCGGGGGCCATAGCGGGAGTTCGGAGACCCAGTACTTC.

With regard to this clonotype: Likely a read error: the CDR3 ends without its conserved phenylalanine or tryptophan. The chain recombines TRBV30 with TRBJ2-1; D remains ambiguous. With 1 base removed from V and 0 bases from J, the gap between germline ends came to 10 bases. The CDR3 is 15 residues long. Per germline, CDR1 GTSNPN and CDR2 SVGIG (reference sequence). CDR3 bases: TGTGCCTGGAGTGGCGGCCGACGCTCCTACAATGAGCAGTTCTCC. It specifies CAWSGGRRSYNEQFS.

The chain has TRBV3-1 and TRBJ1-1; D is possibly TRBD1 (5 bases). CDR1 is LGHDT and CDR2 is YNNKEL in the germline V gene (reference sequence). CDR3 length: 13 residues. V was clipped by 6 bases and J by 6 bases, with 14 bases between them. This CDR3 is CASRRGALAEAFF. The CDR3 nucleotides read TGTGCCAGCAGGCGAGGGGCGCTGGCTGAAGCTTTCTTT. Full variable domain (rest looked up from reference TRBV3-1 and TRBJ1-1): DTAVSQTPKYLVTQMGNDKSIKCEQNLGHDTMYWYKQDSKKFLKIMFSYNNKELIINETVPNRFSPKSPDKAHLNLHINSLELGDSAVYFCASRRGALAEAFFGQGTRLTVV.

The chain has TRBV3-1 and TRBJ1-2, with a tentative D call TRBD1 (6 bases). In germline, CDR1 is LGHDT, CDR2 YNNKEL (reference sequence). V was shortened by 6 bases and J by 2 bases, with 10 bases between the two germline ends. The CDR3 is made up of 13 amino acids. The chain's CDR3 is CASRRGQNYGYTF. The CDR3, as DNA: TGTGCCAGCAGACGAGGACAGAACTATGGCTACACCTTC.

In DNA form, the CDR3 reads TGTGCCAGCAGCTTGGGCCCCCCGGATACGCAGTATTTT. This sequence encodes CASSLGPPDTQYF. V usage is TRBV5-6 and J usage is TRBJ2-3; D ambiguous. V was cut by 0 bases and J by 6 bases, with 8 bases left in between. This CDR3 has 13 amino acids. Per the germline V gene, CDR1 is SGHDT and CDR2 is YYEEEE. The full variable domain, its missing parts supplied by reference TRBV5-6 and TRBJ2-3, is DAGVTQSPTHLIKTRGQQVTLRCSPKSGHDTVSWYQQALGQGPQFIFQYYEEEERQRGNFPDRFSGHQFPNYSSELNVNALLLGDSALYLCASSLGPPDTQYFGPGTRLTVL.

Here the CDR3 reads CASSKTGGYEQYF. For the CDR3, the DNA is TGTGCCAGCAGTAAGACAGGGGGATACGAGCAGTACTTC. This chain links TRBV6-6 with TRBJ2-7, with 9 bases identical to TRBD1. This CDR3 comprises 13 residues. Germline-derived CDR1 and CDR2 are MNHNY and SVGAGI (reference sequence). Trimming at V came to 5 bases and at J to 4 bases, leaving 3 bases not matched to a gene.

This chain joins TRBV20-1 and TRBJ2-7; 9 bases align to TRBD2. There are 17 residues in the CDR3. Trimming cost V 0 bases and J 4 bases; bases outside gene matches: 13. Germline V gene lookup returns CDR1 DFQATT and CDR2 SNEGSKA (reference sequence). The CDR3 loop reads CSAREFAGGPDKYEQYF. CDR3 nucleotide sequence: TGCAGTGCTAGAGAGTTCGCGGGAGGGCCGGACAAATACGAGCAGTACTTC.

The chain has TRBV20-1 and TRBJ2-3, with D unresolved. Between the trimmed V and J ends, which lost 6 bases and 1 base, there was a span of 14 bases. From germline, CDR1 is DFQATT and CDR2 SNEGSKA (reference sequence). The CDR3 runs to 14 residues. For the CDR3, the DNA is TGCAGTGCCCCAGGTGTCGTCGGCACAGATACGCAGTATTTT. This encodes CSAPGVVGTDTQYF.

V and J are TRBV3-1 and TRBJ2-5, with TRBD2 matching 7 bases. Germline-derived CDR1 and CDR2 are LGHDT and YNNKEL (reference sequence). This CDR3 contains 14 residues. V gave up 4 bases and J gave up 5 bases; unmatched junction bases: 7. The CDR3, as DNA: TGTGCCAGCAGCCGAATGACTAGCCGGGAGACCCAGTACTTC. Amino acid sequence: CASSRMTSRETQYF.

V and J are TRBV7-8 and TRBJ2-5; TRBD1 matches 8 bases. V lost 11 bases to trimming and J lost 6 bases; unmatched junction nucleotides: 5. Germline CDR1 SGHVS, CDR2 FQNEAQ. This CDR3 is 11 amino acids long. For the CDR3, the DNA is TGTGCCTCCGACAGGGGAAAGACCCAGTACTTC. Its protein product is CASDRGKTQYF. The variable domain in full, with the rest retrieved from reference TRBV7-8 and TRBJ2-5, is GAGVSQSPRYKVAKRGQDVALRCDPISGHVSLFWYQQALGQGPEFLTYFQNEAQLDKSGLPSDRFFAERPEGSVSTLKIQRTQQEDSAVYLCASDRGKTQYFGPGTRLLVL.

The chain employs TRBV7-2 and TRBJ2-5; a weak D match, TRBD2 (5 bases). From germline, CDR1 is SGHTA and CDR2 FQGNSA. V lost 5 bases and J lost 5, with 15 bases in between. The CDR3 has 14 residues. The DNA for the CDR3 is TGTGCCAGCAGCCCCTCGGTAGCGTCGGAGACCCAGTACTTC. This codes for CASSPSVASETQYF.